A selection of T cell receptor beta chains follows, all from one sample in a study of blood T cell repertoires in COVID-19. The assay was immunoSEQ multiplex PCR, and TCRdb's table has in-frame clones only and misses some. The sample comprises approximately 65,000 clones, roughly three quarters of which are singletons, and about a fifth rests with the top ten. Sample: peripheral blood. The receptors originated from a woman older than 75 with active or convalescent COVID-19. Each CDR3 is given with its conserved first and last residue. A D gene is named only where the DNA matches it firmly. Not every row has a clone size; where given, it reads once, few, many or a size class.

-,TRBJ2-3,once,TRBV24-1,CATSDSLAGDAQYF,TGTGCCACCAGTGATTCCCTAGCTGGAGATGCGCAGTATTTT
-,TRBJ1-1,-,TRBV9,CASSVRLGSEAFF,TGTGCCAGCAGCGTACGGCTAGGTTCTGAAGCTTTCTTT
TRBD1,TRBJ1-3,-,TRBV19,CASSSQPPGQGNTIYF,TGTGCCAGTAGTTCTCAACCTCCGGGACAGGGAAACACCATATATTTT
-,TRBJ1-2,-,TRBV19,CASSTLEVGYGYTF,TGTGCCAGTAGTACCCTTGAGGTGGGCTATGGCTACACCTTC
-,TRBJ1-5,-,TRBV5-1,CASSPTGSNQPQHF,TGCGCCAGCAGCCCAACAGGGAGCAATCAGCCCCAGCATTTT
-,TRBJ1-1,-,TRBV6-5,CASRWSGGSEAFF,TGTGCCAGCAGGTGGAGCGGGGGTTCCGAAGCTTTCTTT
TRBD1,TRBJ1-1,few,TRBV7-9,CASSRPLGQYTEAFF,TGTGCCAGCAGCCGACCTTTGGGACAGTACACTGAAGCTTTCTTT
TRBD2,TRBJ2-5,-,TRBV4-2,CASSQDPLAGGQETQYF,TGTGCCAGCAGCCAAGACCCACTAGCGGGGGGCCAAGAGACCCAGTACTTC
-,TRBJ2-3,-,TRBV19,CASSRQPGGTDTQYF,TGTGCCAGTAGTAGACAGCCTGGGGGCACAGATACGCAGTATTTT
-,TRBJ2-5,-,TRBV27,CASSLDFGETQYF,TGTGCCAGCAGTTTAGATTTCGGGGAGACCCAGTACTTC
-,TRBJ1-1,few,TRBV2,CASRQNMNTEAFF,TGTGCCAGCCGACAGAACATGAACACTGAAGCTTTCTTT
-,TRBJ1-2,-,TRBV19,CASSIMSGAGYTF,TGTGCCAGTAGTATAATGTCAGGGGCTGGCTACACCTTC
TRBD2,TRBJ2-7,few,TRBV7-9,CASSLGLAGIPYEQYF,TGTGCCAGCAGCCTGGGACTAGCGGGGATACCCTACGAGCAGTACTTC
-,TRBJ2-2,-,TRBV28,CASVTLSAGELFF,TGTGCCAGCGTTACGCTCTCAGCCGGGGAGCTGTTTTTT
TRBD1,TRBJ2-2,-,TRBV5-1,CASSGTANTGELFF,TGCGCCAGCAGCGGGACAGCAAACACCGGGGAGCTGTTTTTT
-,TRBJ2-5,once,TRBV3-1/TRBV3-2,CASSQAGGLRETQYF,TGTGCCAGCAGCCAAGCCGGGGGGCTACGAGAGACCCAGTACTTC
-,TRBJ1-6,-,TRBV19,CASSIGEANSPLHF,TGTGCCAGTAGTATAGGGGAGGCGAATTCACCCCTCCACTTT
-,TRBJ2-7,-,TRBV5-1,CASSLAPGAYEQYF,TGCGCCAGCAGCTTGGCACCAGGGGCCTACGAGCAGTACTTC
-,TRBJ2-2,-,TRBV7-7,CASSLGTANTGELFF,TGTGCCAGCAGCTTAGGGACAGCGAACACCGGGGAGCTGTTTTTT
-,TRBJ1-5,-,TRBV30,CAWSDRMNQPQHF,TGTGCCTGGAGTGACAGAATGAATCAGCCCCAGCATTTT
TRBD1,TRBJ1-6,few,TRBV6-8,CASSYPKGQGGIEDNSPLHF,TGTGCCAGCAGTTACCCAAAGGGACAGGGAGGAATTGAGGATAATTCACCCCTCCACTTT
-,TRBJ2-1,-,TRBV5-1,CASMRESHGGNEQFF,TGCGCCAGCATGCGGGAAAGCCATGGGGGAAATGAGCAGTTCTTC
TRBD2,TRBJ2-1,once,TRBV5-1,CASSDQVAGDNEQFF,TGCGCCAGCAGCGACCAGGTAGCGGGGGACAATGAGCAGTTCTTC
TRBD1,TRBJ1-6,-,TRBV5-5,CASSAGTDYNSPLHF,TGTGCCAGCAGCGCTGGGACAGATTATAATTCACCCCTCCACTTT
TRBD1,TRBJ1-3,-,TRBV7-9,CASSLQGIVGNTIYF,TGTGCCAGCAGCCTACAGGGGATCGTTGGAAACACCATATATTTT
TRBD2,TRBJ2-3,few,TRBV2,CASRTSGGPWDTQYF,TGTGCCAGCAGGACTAGCGGGGGCCCCTGGGATACGCAGTATTTT
TRBD1,TRBJ1-4,-,TRBV6-5,CASGAGGATNEKLFF,TGTGCCAGCGGGGCAGGGGGAGCTACTAATGAAAAACTGTTTTTT
TRBD1,TRBJ2-3,-,TRBV25-1,CASSEYLGWGQGTDTQYF,TGTGCCAGCAGTGAATATTTGGGCTGGGGACAGGGCACAGATACGCAGTATTTT
TRBD1,TRBJ1-2,-,TRBV11-1,CASSSRTGGYGYTF,TGTGCCAGCAGCTCCCGGACAGGGGGCTATGGCTACACCTTC
TRBD1,TRBJ1-4,few,TRBV3-1/TRBV3-2,CASSQEALKDRGTNEKLFF,TGTGCCAGCAGCCAAGAAGCCCTAAAGGACAGGGGAACTAATGAAAAACTGTTTTTT
TRBD2,TRBJ2-3,once,TRBV5-1,CASSLATSGGETDTQYF,TGCGCCAGCAGCTTGGCCACTAGCGGGGGTGAAACAGATACGCAGTATTTT
TRBD1,TRBJ2-5,-,TRBV7-8,CASSRLTGGTQETQYF,TGTGCCAGCAGCCGGTTGACAGGGGGGACACAAGAGACCCAGTACTTC
TRBD1,TRBJ1-4,-,TRBV5-1,CASSTGQGAFNEKLFF,TGCGCCAGCAGCACGGGACAGGGGGCCTTTAATGAAAAACTGTTTTTT
TRBD2,TRBJ2-7,-,TRBV7-8,CASSPQSGGLHEQYF,TGTGCCAGCAGCCCCCAAAGCGGGGGGTTGCACGAGCAGTACTTC
-,TRBJ2-3,-,TRBV9,CASTYRDTTDTQYF,TGTGCCAGCACCTACCGGGATACCACAGATACGCAGTATTTT
-,TRBJ1-5,-,TRBV2,CASTEWSGKSQPQHF,TGTGCCAGCACCGAATGGTCAGGGAAAAGTCAGCCCCAGCATTTT
-,TRBJ2-2,-,TRBV5-6,CASSLGSGEGGELFF,TGTGCCAGCAGCTTGGGTTCAGGGGAAGGCGGGGAGCTGTTTTTT
-,TRBJ1-2,-,TRBV11-2,CASSLGGGRNYGYTF,TGTGCCAGCAGCTTAGGGGGTGGGAGAAACTATGGCTACACCTTC
-,TRBJ1-1,-,TRBV9,CATVLLAVNTEAFF,TGTGCCACCGTCTTGTTGGCAGTGAACACTGAAGCTTTCTTT
TRBD1,TRBJ1-5,-,TRBV18,CASSPGQGSNQPQHF,TGTGCCAGCTCACCGGGACAGGGGAGCAATCAGCCCCAGCATTTT
TRBD1,TRBJ2-7,-,TRBV10-2,CASRITRDSTYEQYF,TGCGCCAGCAGGATTACCCGGGACAGTACCTACGAGCAGTACTTC
-,TRBJ2-7,-,TRBV5-4,CASSLVSSYEQYF,TGTGCCAGCAGCTTGGTGAGCTCCTACGAGCAGTACTTC
-,TRBJ2-3,-,TRBV30,CALNLGTSTDTQYF,TGTGCCTTGAATCTGGGGACTAGCACAGATACGCAGTATTTT
-,TRBJ2-2,-,TRBV6-2/TRBV6-3,CASSDNTGELFF,TGTGCCAGCAGTGATAACACCGGGGAACTGTTTTTT
TRBD1,TRBJ1-4,-,TRBV6-5,CASSYSSTGGFEKLFF,TGTGCCAGCAGTTACTCTTCAACAGGGGGCTTTGAAAAACTGTTTTTT
-,TRBJ2-2,-,TRBV3-1/TRBV3-2,CASSQSLANTGELFF,TGTGCCAGCAGCCAGAGTCTAGCGAACACCGGGGAGCTGTTTTTT
-,TRBJ2-1,-,TRBV19,CASSIDRGRDEQFF,TGTGCCAGTAGTATAGACAGGGGAAGGGATGAGCAGTTCTTC
TRBD2,TRBJ2-7,many,TRBV30,CAWTLGGGLYEQYF,TGTGCCTGGACCCTCGGGGGGGGCCTCTACGAGCAGTACTTC
-,TRBJ2-5,-,TRBV18,CASSLRLQETQYF,TGTGCCAGCTCACTTCGACTACAAGAGACCCAGTACTTC
TRBD1,TRBJ1-2,few,TRBV5-1,CASRFSGTGNYGYTF,TGCGCCAGCCGCTTTTCCGGGACAGGGAACTATGGCTACACCTTC
TRBD1,TRBJ1-5,-,TRBV5-1,CASSLQGGSNQPQHF,TGCGCCAGCAGCTTGCAGGGGGGAAGTAATCAGCCCCAGCATTTT
TRBD1,TRBJ1-2,-,TRBV5-1,CASSSGTDYGYTF,TGCGCCAGCAGCTCCGGGACAGACTATGGCTACACCTTC
-,TRBJ2-3,-,TRBV19,CATEGRNTDTQYF,TGTGCCACCGAGGGGAGGAACACAGATACGCAGTATTTT